This is a list of T cell receptor beta chains from one sample in a study of blood T cell repertoires in COVID-19. Assay used: immunoSEQ multiplex PCR; TCRdb lists only in-frame clones, some missing. The sample lists 90,000 to 140,000 clones; under 80% were seen once. Sequences were obtained from peripheral blood. These receptor sequences come from a woman in her seventies with acute or convalescent COVID-19. The CDR3 runs from the conserved cysteine through the conserved F or W. Each record gives: D gene, J gene, clone size, V gene, CDR3 protein, CDR3 DNA. A D gene is named only where the DNA matches it firmly. Clone size is given for some rows only: seen once, a few or many times, or a class if the clone is expanded.

d_call: .
j_call: TRBJ2-1
clone_size: once
v_call: TRBV30
cdr3_aa: CAWRAPGEQFF
cdr3_nt: TGTGCCTGGAGGGCCCCGGGTGAGCAGTTCTTC

d_call: .
j_call: TRBJ1-4
clone_size: .
v_call: TRBV30
cdr3_aa: CAWSVGYLDNEKLFF
cdr3_nt: TGTGCCTGGAGTGTCGGCTATCTAGATAATGAAAAACTGTTTTTT

d_call: TRBD1
j_call: TRBJ2-1
clone_size: .
v_call: TRBV7-2
cdr3_aa: CASSAGQGGSNEQFF
cdr3_nt: TGTGCCAGCAGCGCGGGACAGGGCGGATCCAATGAGCAGTTCTTC

d_call: .
j_call: TRBJ2-7
clone_size: .
v_call: TRBV6-5
cdr3_aa: CASNKGDYYEQYF
cdr3_nt: TGTGCCAGCAATAAAGGTGACTACTACGAGCAGTACTTC

d_call: .
j_call: TRBJ1-2
clone_size: .
v_call: TRBV10-2
cdr3_aa: CASSAGVNYGYTF
cdr3_nt: TGCGCCAGCAGTGCGGGGGTTAACTATGGCTACACCTTC

d_call: .
j_call: TRBJ2-7
clone_size: .
v_call: TRBV9
cdr3_aa: CASSVAPSYEQYF
cdr3_nt: TGTGCCAGCAGCGTAGCCCCATCCTACGAGCAGTACTTC

d_call: TRBD1
j_call: TRBJ2-1
clone_size: .
v_call: TRBV6-2/TRBV6-3
cdr3_aa: CASSQTGYPHEQFF
cdr3_nt: TGTGCCAGCAGTCAGACAGGGTATCCCCATGAGCAGTTCTTC

d_call: TRBD2
j_call: TRBJ2-1
clone_size: .
v_call: TRBV30
cdr3_aa: CAWRLAGGYNEQFF
cdr3_nt: TGTGCCTGGCGTCTAGCGGGGGGTTACAATGAGCAGTTCTTC

d_call: .
j_call: TRBJ2-5
clone_size: once
v_call: TRBV30
cdr3_aa: CAWAQGMEGEETQYF
cdr3_nt: TGTGCCTGGGCACAGGGGATGGAGGGGGAAGAGACCCAGTACTTC

d_call: TRBD1
j_call: TRBJ2-2
clone_size: .
v_call: TRBV15
cdr3_aa: CATSRWGQYTGELFF
cdr3_nt: TGTGCCACCAGCAGATGGGGACAGTATACCGGGGAGCTGTTTTTT

d_call: TRBD1
j_call: TRBJ1-2
clone_size: .
v_call: TRBV5-1
cdr3_aa: CASSSEDRGYGYTF
cdr3_nt: TGCGCCAGCAGCTCGGAGGACAGGGGCTATGGCTACACCTTC

d_call: TRBD2
j_call: TRBJ2-5
clone_size: .
v_call: TRBV10-2
cdr3_aa: CATGTSGAQETQYF
cdr3_nt: TGCGCCACCGGGACTAGCGGGGCCCAAGAGACCCAGTACTTC

d_call: TRBD1
j_call: TRBJ1-2
clone_size: .
v_call: TRBV19
cdr3_aa: CASSFPGQGYGYTF
cdr3_nt: TGTGCCAGTAGCTTCCCGGGACAGGGGTATGGCTACACCTTC

d_call: .
j_call: TRBJ1-5
clone_size: .
v_call: TRBV6-2/TRBV6-3
cdr3_aa: CASSPAWTVNQPQHF
cdr3_nt: TGTGCCAGCAGCCCAGCTTGGACAGTAAATCAGCCCCAGCATTTT

d_call: .
j_call: TRBJ1-6
clone_size: .
v_call: TRBV19
cdr3_aa: CASSPDLTGNSPLHF
cdr3_nt: TGTGCCAGTAGTCCGGACCTGACGGGGAATTCACCCCTCCACTTT

d_call: .
j_call: TRBJ1-5
clone_size: .
v_call: TRBV29-1
cdr3_aa: CSALTGGGNQPQHF
cdr3_nt: TGCAGCGCCCTGACAGGAGGAGGCAATCAGCCCCAGCATTTT

d_call: .
j_call: TRBJ1-6
clone_size: few
v_call: TRBV5-5
cdr3_aa: CASSLRTDPGVRSPLHF
cdr3_nt: TGTGCCAGCAGCTTGAGAACCGATCCAGGGGTTCGATCACCCCTCCACTTT

d_call: .
j_call: TRBJ1-1
clone_size: once
v_call: TRBV3-1/TRBV3-2
cdr3_aa: CASSPGRGGAEAFF
cdr3_nt: TGTGCCAGCAGCCCAGGACGGGGGGGAGCTGAAGCTTTCTTT

d_call: TRBD1
j_call: TRBJ1-1
clone_size: .
v_call: TRBV6-5
cdr3_aa: CASSTDRPRTEAFF
cdr3_nt: TGTGCCAGCAGCACGGACAGGCCCAGGACTGAAGCTTTCTTT

d_call: .
j_call: TRBJ1-2
clone_size: .
v_call: TRBV12-3/TRBV12-4
cdr3_aa: CASSLEGYYGYTF
cdr3_nt: TGTGCCAGCAGTTTGGAGGGGTACTATGGCTACACCTTC

d_call: .
j_call: TRBJ1-3
clone_size: once
v_call: TRBV5-8
cdr3_aa: CASSLRGGNTIYF
cdr3_nt: TGTGCCAGCAGCTTGCGGGGTGGAAACACCATATATTTT

d_call: TRBD1
j_call: TRBJ2-7
clone_size: .
v_call: TRBV4-1
cdr3_aa: CASSQGEGQAAYEQYF
cdr3_nt: TGCGCCAGCAGCCAAGGAGAAGGACAGGCCGCCTACGAGCAGTACTTC

d_call: .
j_call: TRBJ1-4
clone_size: .
v_call: TRBV30
cdr3_aa: CAWTGGGKLFF
cdr3_nt: TGTGCCTGGACAGGAGGTGGAAAACTGTTTTTT

d_call: TRBD1
j_call: TRBJ1-4
clone_size: many
v_call: TRBV2
cdr3_aa: CASSVRGQAEKLFF
cdr3_nt: TGTGCCAGCAGTGTGCGTGGACAGGCGGAAAAACTGTTTTTT

d_call: TRBD2
j_call: TRBJ2-3
clone_size: .
v_call: TRBV20-1
cdr3_aa: CSASVSGGLSDTQYF
cdr3_nt: TGCAGTGCTAGTGTTAGCGGGGGGTTGTCAGATACGCAGTATTTT

d_call: .
j_call: TRBJ1-4
clone_size: .
v_call: TRBV7-9
cdr3_aa: CASSSGVANEKLFF
cdr3_nt: TGTGCCAGCAGCTCAGGGGTTGCTAATGAAAAACTGTTTTTT

d_call: .
j_call: TRBJ2-1
clone_size: few
v_call: TRBV4-2
cdr3_aa: CASSQLEGGFNEQFF
cdr3_nt: TGTGCCAGCAGCCAACTCGAGGGGGGGTTCAATGAGCAGTTCTTC

d_call: .
j_call: TRBJ1-2
clone_size: once
v_call: TRBV7-2
cdr3_aa: CASSLITGSGYTF
cdr3_nt: TGTGCCAGCAGCCTAATTACAGGCTCTGGCTACACCTTC

d_call: .
j_call: TRBJ2-3
clone_size: .
v_call: TRBV3-1/TRBV3-2
cdr3_aa: CASSQAGRGADSTDTQYF
cdr3_nt: TGTGCCAGCAGCCAAGCTGGGAGGGGGGCGGATTCCACAGATACGCAGTATTTT

d_call: .
j_call: TRBJ1-6
clone_size: .
v_call: TRBV4-1
cdr3_aa: CASSQEAGRRGSPLHF
cdr3_nt: TGCGCCAGCAGCCAAGAGGCGGGGAGGAGAGGTTCACCCCTCCACTTT

d_call: TRBD1
j_call: TRBJ1-2
clone_size: .
v_call: TRBV28
cdr3_aa: CASSGGQGSYGYTF
cdr3_nt: TGTGCCAGCAGTGGGGGACAGGGTTCCTATGGCTACACCTTC

d_call: TRBD1
j_call: TRBJ2-1
clone_size: .
v_call: TRBV18
cdr3_aa: CASSTGQGEQFF
cdr3_nt: TGTGCCAGCTCCACGGGACAGGGTGAGCAGTTCTTC

d_call: TRBD2
j_call: TRBJ2-3
clone_size: .
v_call: TRBV3-1/TRBV3-2
cdr3_aa: CASSQSPAGGLADTQYF
cdr3_nt: TGTGCCAGCAGCCAATCACCAGCGGGGGGTTTAGCAGATACGCAGTATTTT

d_call: .
j_call: TRBJ2-7
clone_size: few
v_call: TRBV7-9
cdr3_aa: CASSLLGGEQYF
cdr3_nt: TGTGCCAGCAGCTTACTAGGGGGCGAGCAGTACTTC

d_call: TRBD1
j_call: TRBJ1-2
clone_size: .
v_call: TRBV6-5
cdr3_aa: CASRVGQGDGYTF
cdr3_nt: TGTGCCAGCAGGGTGGGACAGGGAGACGGCTACACCTTC

d_call: TRBD2
j_call: TRBJ2-3
clone_size: .
v_call: TRBV28
cdr3_aa: CATAPRRGGHDTQYF
cdr3_nt: TGTGCCACCGCGCCCAGACGGGGGGGTCACGATACGCAGTATTTT

d_call: .
j_call: TRBJ1-2
clone_size: many
v_call: TRBV28
cdr3_aa: CASSLAQRGLNYGYTF
cdr3_nt: TGTGCCAGCAGTTTGGCTCAAAGGGGCCTTAACTATGGCTACACCTTC

d_call: .
j_call: TRBJ1-5
clone_size: .
v_call: TRBV20-1
cdr3_aa: CSGGGNQPQHF
cdr3_nt: TGCAGTGGAGGGGGAAATCAGCCCCAGCATTTT

d_call: .
j_call: TRBJ2-7
clone_size: .
v_call: TRBV5-1
cdr3_aa: CASSLGQITYEQYF
cdr3_nt: TGCGCCAGCAGCTTGGGACAGATCACCTACGAGCAGTACTTC

d_call: .
j_call: TRBJ2-4
clone_size: .
v_call: TRBV28
cdr3_aa: CASRGWEAAKNIQYF
cdr3_nt: TGTGCCAGCAGGGGTTGGGAGGCGGCCAAAAACATTCAGTACTTC

d_call: .
j_call: TRBJ1-6
clone_size: many
v_call: TRBV6-5
cdr3_aa: CASRENSPLHF
cdr3_nt: TGTGCCAGCAGGGAGAATTCACCCCTCCACTTT

d_call: TRBD1
j_call: TRBJ1-1
clone_size: .
v_call: TRBV5-1
cdr3_aa: CASSRGQGGTEAFF
cdr3_nt: TGCGCCAGCAGCCGCGGACAGGGCGGGACTGAAGCTTTCTTT

d_call: .
j_call: TRBJ1-2
clone_size: .
v_call: TRBV5-6
cdr3_aa: CASSFSHGYTF
cdr3_nt: TGTGCCAGCAGCTTTTCACACGGCTACACCTTC

d_call: .
j_call: TRBJ1-4
clone_size: .
v_call: TRBV25-1
cdr3_aa: CASGGQPLEKLFF
cdr3_nt: TGTGCCAGCGGGGGACAACCTCTTGAAAAACTGTTTTTT

d_call: .
j_call: TRBJ1-2
clone_size: .
v_call: TRBV19
cdr3_aa: CASTVAGMNYGYTF
cdr3_nt: TGTGCCAGTACGGTCGCAGGGATGAACTATGGCTACACCTTC